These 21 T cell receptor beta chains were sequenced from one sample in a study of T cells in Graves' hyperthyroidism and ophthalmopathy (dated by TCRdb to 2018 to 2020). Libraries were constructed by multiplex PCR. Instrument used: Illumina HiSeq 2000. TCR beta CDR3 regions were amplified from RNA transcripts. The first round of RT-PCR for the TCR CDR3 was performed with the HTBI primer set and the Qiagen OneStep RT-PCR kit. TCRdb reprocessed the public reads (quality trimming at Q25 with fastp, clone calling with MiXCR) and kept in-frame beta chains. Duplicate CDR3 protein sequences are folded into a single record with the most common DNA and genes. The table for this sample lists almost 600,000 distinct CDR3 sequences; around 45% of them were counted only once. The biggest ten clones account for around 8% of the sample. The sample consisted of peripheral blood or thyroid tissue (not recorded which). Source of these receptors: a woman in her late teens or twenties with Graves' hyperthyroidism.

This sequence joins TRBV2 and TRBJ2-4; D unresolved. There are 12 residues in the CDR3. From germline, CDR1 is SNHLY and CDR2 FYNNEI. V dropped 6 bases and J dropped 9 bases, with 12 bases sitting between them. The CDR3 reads CASRGDFGIQYF. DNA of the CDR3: TGTGCCAGCAGAGGTGACTTTGGCATTCAGTACTTC. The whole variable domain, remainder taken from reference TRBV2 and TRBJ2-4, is EPEVTQTPSHQVTQMGQEVILRCVPISNHLYFYWYRQILGQKVEFLVSFYNNEISEKSEIFDDQFSVERPDGSNFTLKIRSTKLEDSAMYFCASRGDFGIQYFGAGTRLSVL.

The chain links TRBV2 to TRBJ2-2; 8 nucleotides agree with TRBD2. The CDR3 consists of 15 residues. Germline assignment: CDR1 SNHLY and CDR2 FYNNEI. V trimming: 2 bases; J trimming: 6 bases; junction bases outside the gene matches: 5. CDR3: CASSELAGPAGELFF. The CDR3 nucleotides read TGTGCCAGCAGTGAACTAGCGGGCCCTGCCGGGGAGCTGTTTTTT.

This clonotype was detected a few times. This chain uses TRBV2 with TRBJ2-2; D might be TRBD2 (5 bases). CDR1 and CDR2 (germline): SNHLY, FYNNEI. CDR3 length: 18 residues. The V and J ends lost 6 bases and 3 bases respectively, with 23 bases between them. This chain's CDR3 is CASRLLESQGGYTGELFF. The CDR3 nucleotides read TGTGCCAGCAGGTTATTGGAAAGCCAAGGAGGCTACACCGGGGAGCTGTTTTTT.

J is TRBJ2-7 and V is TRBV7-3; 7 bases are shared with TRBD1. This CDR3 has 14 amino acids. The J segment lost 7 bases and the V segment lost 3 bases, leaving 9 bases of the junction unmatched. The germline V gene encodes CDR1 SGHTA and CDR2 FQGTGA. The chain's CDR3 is CASSLGQHYNEQYF. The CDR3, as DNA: TGTGCCAGCAGCTTGGGACAGCATTACAATGAGCAGTACTTC.

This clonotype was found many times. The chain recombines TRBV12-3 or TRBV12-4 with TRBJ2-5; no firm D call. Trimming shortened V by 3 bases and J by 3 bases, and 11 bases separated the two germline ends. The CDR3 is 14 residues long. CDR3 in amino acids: CASSFFGTEETQYF. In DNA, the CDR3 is TGTGCCAGCAGTTTCTTCGGAACAGAAGAGACCCAGTACTTC.

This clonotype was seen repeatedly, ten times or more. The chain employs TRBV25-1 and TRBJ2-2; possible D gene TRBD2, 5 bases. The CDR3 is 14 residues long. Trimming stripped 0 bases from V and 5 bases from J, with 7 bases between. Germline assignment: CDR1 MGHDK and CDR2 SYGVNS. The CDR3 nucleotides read TGTGCCAGCAGTGAATATTCGGGGACCGGGGAGCTGTTTTTT. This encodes CASSEYSGTGELFF. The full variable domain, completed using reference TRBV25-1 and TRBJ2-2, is EADIYQTPRYLVIGTGKKITLECSQTMGHDKMYWYQQDPGMELHLIHYSYGVNSTEKGDLSSESTVSRIRTEHFPLTLESARPSHTSQYLCASSEYSGTGELFFGEGSRLTVL.

The CDR3 sequence: CSVEGLQGAFYEQYF. In DNA form, the CDR3 reads TGCAGCGTTGAGGGACTACAGGGGGCCTTTTACGAGCAGTACTTC. The chain joins TRBV29-1 to TRBJ2-7; 9 bases line up with TRBD1. Losses at the gene ends were 3 bases for V and 4 bases for J; bases not matched to a gene: 10. From germline, CDR1 is SQVTM and CDR2 ANQGSEA. The CDR3 spans 15 residues.

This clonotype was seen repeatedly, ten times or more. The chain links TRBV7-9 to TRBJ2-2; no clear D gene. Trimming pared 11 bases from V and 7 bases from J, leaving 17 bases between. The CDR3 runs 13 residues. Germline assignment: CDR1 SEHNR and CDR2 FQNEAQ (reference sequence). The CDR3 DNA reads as TGTGCCTCCCTAGGTTTCCGCGGCGGGGAGCTGTTTTTT. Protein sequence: CASLGFRGGELFF.

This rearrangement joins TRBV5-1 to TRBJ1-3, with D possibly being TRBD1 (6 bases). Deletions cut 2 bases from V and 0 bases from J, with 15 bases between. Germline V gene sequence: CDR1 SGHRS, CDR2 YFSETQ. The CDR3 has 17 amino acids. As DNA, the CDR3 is TGCGCCAGCAGCTTCACAGGCTCGGGGGCCTCTGGAAACACCATATATTTT. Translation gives CASSFTGSGASGNTIYF.

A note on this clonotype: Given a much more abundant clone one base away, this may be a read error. This chain's CDR3 is CATSRDPSGRGDEQYF. DNA of the CDR3: TGTGCCACCAGCAGAGATCCTAGCGGGAGGGGAGATGAGCAGTACTTC. The chain combines TRBV15 with TRBJ2-5, with TRBD2 matching over 12 bases. The germline CDR1 and CDR2 sequences are LNHNV and YYDKDF (reference sequence). J was trimmed by 11 bases and V by 0 bases; bases with no gene match: 10. The CDR3 is 16 residues long.

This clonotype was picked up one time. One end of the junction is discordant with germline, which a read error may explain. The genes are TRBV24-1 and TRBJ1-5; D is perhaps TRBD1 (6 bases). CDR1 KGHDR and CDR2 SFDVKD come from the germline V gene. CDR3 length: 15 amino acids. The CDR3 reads CATSLITGPNQLQHF. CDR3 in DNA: TGTGCCACCAGTCTAATAACAGGGCCCAATCAGCTCCAGCATTTT.

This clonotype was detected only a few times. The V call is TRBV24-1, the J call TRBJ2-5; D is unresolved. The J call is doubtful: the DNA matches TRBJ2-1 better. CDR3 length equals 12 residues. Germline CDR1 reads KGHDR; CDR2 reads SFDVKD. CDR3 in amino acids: CATSDFYDEQFF. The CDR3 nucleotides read TGTGCCACCAGTGATTTTTACGATGAGCAGTTCTTC.

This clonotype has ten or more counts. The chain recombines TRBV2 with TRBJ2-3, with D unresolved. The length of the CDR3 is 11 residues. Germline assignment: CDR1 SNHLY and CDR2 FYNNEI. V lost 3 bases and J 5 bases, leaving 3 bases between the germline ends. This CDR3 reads CASSEEDTQYF. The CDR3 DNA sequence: TGTGCCAGCAGTGAGGAAGATACGCAGTATTTT.

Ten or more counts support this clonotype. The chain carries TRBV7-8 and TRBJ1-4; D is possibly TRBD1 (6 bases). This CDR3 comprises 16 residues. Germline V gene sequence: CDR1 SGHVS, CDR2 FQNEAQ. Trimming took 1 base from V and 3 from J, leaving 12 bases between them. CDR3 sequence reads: CASSLGITGSNEKLFF. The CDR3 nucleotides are TGTGCCAGCAGCTTAGGAATAACAGGGTCTAATGAAAAACTGTTTTTT.

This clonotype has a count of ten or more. The DNA for the CDR3 is TGTGCCATCAGCCAGGGGGCGCGAAATCAGCCCCAGCATTTT. Protein: CAISQGARNQPQHF. The chain recombines TRBV10-3 with TRBJ1-5; 8 nucleotides agree with TRBD1. The ends lost 6 bases at V and 4 bases at J; junction bases unmatched: 5. The CDR3 length is 14 residues. CDR1 is ENHRY, CDR2 SYGVKD, per germline.

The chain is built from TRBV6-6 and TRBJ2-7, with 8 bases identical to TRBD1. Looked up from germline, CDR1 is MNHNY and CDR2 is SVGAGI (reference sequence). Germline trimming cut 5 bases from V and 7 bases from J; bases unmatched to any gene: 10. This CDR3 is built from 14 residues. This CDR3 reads CASSHAGRQGEQYF. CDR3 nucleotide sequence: TGTGCCAGCAGTCACGCTGGTAGACAGGGGGAGCAGTACTTC.

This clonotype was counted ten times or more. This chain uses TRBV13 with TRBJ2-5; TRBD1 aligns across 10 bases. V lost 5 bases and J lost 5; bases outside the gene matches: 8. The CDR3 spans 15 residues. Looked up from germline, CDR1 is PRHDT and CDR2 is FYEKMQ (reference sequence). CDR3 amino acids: CASSPGTGVVETQYF. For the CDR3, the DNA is TGTGCCAGCAGCCCCGGGACAGGGGTAGTCGAGACCCAGTACTTC.

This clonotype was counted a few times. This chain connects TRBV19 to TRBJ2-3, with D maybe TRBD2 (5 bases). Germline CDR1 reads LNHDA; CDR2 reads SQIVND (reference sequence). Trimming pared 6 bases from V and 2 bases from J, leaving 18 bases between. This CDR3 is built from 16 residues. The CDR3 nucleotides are TGTGCCAGTAGCCCTGGTCCAGCCGGGGTCACAGATACGCAGTATTTT. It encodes CASSPGPAGVTDTQYF.

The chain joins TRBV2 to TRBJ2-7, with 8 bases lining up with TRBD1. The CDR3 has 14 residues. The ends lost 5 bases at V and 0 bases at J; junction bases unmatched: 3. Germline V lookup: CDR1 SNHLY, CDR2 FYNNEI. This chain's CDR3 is CASSPGGDSYEQYF. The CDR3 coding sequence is TGTGCCAGCAGTCCAGGGGGCGACTCCTACGAGCAGTACTTC.

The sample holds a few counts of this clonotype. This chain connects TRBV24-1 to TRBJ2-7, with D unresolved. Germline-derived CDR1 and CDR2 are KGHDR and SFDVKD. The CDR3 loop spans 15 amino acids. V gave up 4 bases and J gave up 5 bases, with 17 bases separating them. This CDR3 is CATSDPGRLVHEQYF. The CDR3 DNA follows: TGTGCCACCAGTGACCCAGGACGATTGGTCCACGAGCAGTACTTC.

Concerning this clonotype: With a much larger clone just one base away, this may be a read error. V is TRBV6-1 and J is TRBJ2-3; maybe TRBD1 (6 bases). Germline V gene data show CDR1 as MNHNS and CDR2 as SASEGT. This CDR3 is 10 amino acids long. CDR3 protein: CAEGGDMQYF. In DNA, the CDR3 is TGTGCCGAAGGGGGAGATATGCAGTATTTT.